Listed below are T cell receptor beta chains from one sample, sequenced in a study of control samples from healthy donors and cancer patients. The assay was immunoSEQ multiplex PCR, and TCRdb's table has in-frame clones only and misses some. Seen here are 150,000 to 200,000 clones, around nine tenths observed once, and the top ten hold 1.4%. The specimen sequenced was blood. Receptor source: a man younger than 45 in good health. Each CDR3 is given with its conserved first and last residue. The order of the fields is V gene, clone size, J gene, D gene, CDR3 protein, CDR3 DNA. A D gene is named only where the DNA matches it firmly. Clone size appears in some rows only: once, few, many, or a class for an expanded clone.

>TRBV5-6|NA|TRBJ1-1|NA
CASSLGQGIITEAFF
TGTGCCAGCAGCTTGGGGCAGGGTATCATCACTGAAGCTTTCTTT
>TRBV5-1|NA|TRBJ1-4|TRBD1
CASSSGQSTNEKLFF
TGCGCCAGCAGCTCGGGACAGTCAACTAATGAAAAACTGTTTTTT
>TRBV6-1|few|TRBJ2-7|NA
CASSEQQVNEQYF
TGTGCCAGCAGTGAACAACAGGTTAACGAGCAGTACTTC
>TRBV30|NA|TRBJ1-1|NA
CAWVRDGGRTEAFF
TGTGCCTGGGTTCGAGATGGGGGGAGGACTGAAGCTTTCTTT
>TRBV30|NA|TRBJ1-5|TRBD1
CAWSKQGDQPQHF
TGTGCCTGGAGTAAACAGGGGGACCAGCCCCAGCATTTT
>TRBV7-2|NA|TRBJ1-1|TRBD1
CASSPPTGVNTEAFF
TGTGCCAGCAGCCCCCCGACAGGGGTGAACACTGAAGCTTTCTTT
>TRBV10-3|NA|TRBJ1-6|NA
CATRGGDSPLHF
TGTGCCACCCGTGGGGGGGATTCACCCCTCCACTTT
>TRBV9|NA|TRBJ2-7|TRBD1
CASSLDRGNYEQYF
TGTGCCAGCAGCCTAGACAGGGGGAACTACGAGCAGTACTTC
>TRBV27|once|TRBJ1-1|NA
CASSFGVSTEAFF
TGTGCCAGCAGTTTCGGGGTGAGCACTGAAGCTTTCTTT
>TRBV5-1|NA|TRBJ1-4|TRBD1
CASSPGQNATNEKLFF
TGCGCCAGCAGCCCGGGACAGAATGCAACTAATGAAAAACTGTTTTTT
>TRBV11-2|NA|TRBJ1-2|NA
CASSLISGAANYGYTF
TGTGCCAGCAGCTTAATCTCCGGGGCCGCTAACTATGGCTACACCTTC
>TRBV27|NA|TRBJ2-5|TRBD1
CASSGLGTGSIRTQYF
TGTGCCAGCAGTGGCCTTGGGACAGGGTCGATCAGGACCCAGTACTTC
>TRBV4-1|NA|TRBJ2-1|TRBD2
CASSQDNIREGLAYNEQFF
TGCGCCAGCAGCCAAGATAACATCAGGGAGGGGCTAGCCTACAATGAGCAGTTCTTC
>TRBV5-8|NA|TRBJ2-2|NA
CASQGQGVTGELFF
TGTGCCAGCCAGGGCCAGGGTGTGACCGGGGAGCTGTTTTTT
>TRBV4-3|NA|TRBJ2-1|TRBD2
CASSQEGGGNNEQFF
TGCGCCAGCAGCCAAGAGGGCGGGGGGAACAATGAGCAGTTCTTC
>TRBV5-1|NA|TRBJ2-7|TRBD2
CASSLEVAGGQFEQYF
TGCGCCAGCAGCTTGGAGGTAGCGGGAGGGCAGTTCGAGCAGTACTTC
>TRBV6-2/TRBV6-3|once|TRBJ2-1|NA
CASSWGYNEQFF
TGTGCCAGCAGTTGGGGGTACAATGAGCAGTTCTTC
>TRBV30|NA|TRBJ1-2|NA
CACGSPYGYTF
TGTGCCTGCGGGAGCCCTTATGGCTACACCTTC
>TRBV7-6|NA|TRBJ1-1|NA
CASSSTGDSTEAFF
TGTGCCAGCAGCTCGACAGGCGATTCCACTGAAGCTTTCTTT
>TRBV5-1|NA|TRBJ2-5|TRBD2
CASRPTSGGRGETQYF
TGCGCCAGCAGACCGACTAGCGGGGGGCGGGGAGAGACCCAGTACTTC
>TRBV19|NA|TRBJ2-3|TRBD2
CASSPPTQRGWDTQYF
TGTGCCAGTAGTCCCCCCACCCAGCGGGGTTGGGATACGCAGTATTTT
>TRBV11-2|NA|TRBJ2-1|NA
CASSLEPGNSEQFF
TGTGCCAGCAGCTTAGAACCCGGGAACAGTGAGCAGTTCTTC
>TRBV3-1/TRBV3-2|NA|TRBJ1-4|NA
CASSPFGRTNEKLFF
TGTGCCAGCAGCCCATTTGGGAGGACTAATGAAAAACTGTTTTTT
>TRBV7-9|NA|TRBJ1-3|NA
CASRKTGNSGNTIYF
TGTGCCAGCAGGAAAACAGGGAACTCTGGAAACACCATATATTTT
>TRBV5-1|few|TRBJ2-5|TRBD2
CASSCGAGGAETQYF
TGCGCCAGCAGCTGCGGGGCGGGGGGGGCAGAGACCCAGTACTTC
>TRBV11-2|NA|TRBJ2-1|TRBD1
CASSTRTGRINEQFF
TGTGCCAGCAGCACCCGGACAGGTAGGATCAATGAGCAGTTCTTC
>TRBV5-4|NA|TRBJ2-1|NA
CASSVDRFF
TGTGCCAGCAGCGTAGACCGGTTCTTC
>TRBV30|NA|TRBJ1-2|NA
CAWQRGNYGYTF
TGTGCCTGGCAGAGAGGGAACTATGGCTACACCTTC
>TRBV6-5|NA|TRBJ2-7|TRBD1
CASAPIDRDSGEQYF
TGTGCCAGCGCCCCGATTGACAGGGATAGTGGTGAGCAGTACTTC
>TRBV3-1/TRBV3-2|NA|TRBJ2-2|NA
CASSQLRSSGTGELFF
TGTGCCAGCAGCCAGCTCAGGAGTTCGGGCACCGGGGAGCTGTTTTTT
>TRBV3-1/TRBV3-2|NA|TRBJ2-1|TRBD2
CASSQRSGGAQIGGTEQFF
TGTGCCAGCAGCCAGAGAAGCGGGGGGGCACAGATTGGCGGGACTGAGCAGTTCTTC
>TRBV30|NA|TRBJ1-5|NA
CAWSLRAGGNQPQHF
TGTGCCTGGAGTCTCCGGGCAGGGGGCAATCAGCCCCAGCATTTT
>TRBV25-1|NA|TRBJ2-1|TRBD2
CASSETSGRTYNEQFF
TGTGCCAGCAGTGAGACCAGCGGGAGGACCTACAATGAGCAGTTCTTC
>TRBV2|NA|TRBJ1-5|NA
CASSATRGKGQPQHF
TGTGCCAGCAGTGCCACCAGGGGAAAAGGGCAGCCCCAGCATTTT
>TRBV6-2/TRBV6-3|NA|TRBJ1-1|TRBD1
CASSYSSGGNTEAFF
TGTGCCAGCAGTTACTCGTCAGGGGGCAACACTGAAGCTTTCTTT
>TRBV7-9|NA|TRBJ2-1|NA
CASSFTGTVTHEQFF
TGTGCCAGCAGCTTTACCGGTACAGTCACCCATGAGCAGTTCTTC
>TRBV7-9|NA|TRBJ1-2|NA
CASSLYPPGYTF
TGTGCCAGCAGCTTATACCCGCCTGGCTACACCTTC
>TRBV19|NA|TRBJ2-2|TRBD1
CASRTGGNTGELFF
TGTGCCAGTAGGACAGGGGGGAACACCGGGGAGCTGTTTTTT
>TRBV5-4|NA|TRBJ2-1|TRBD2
CASSLGGGRGNEQFF
TGTGCCAGCAGCTTGGGGGGCGGGAGGGGCAATGAGCAGTTCTTC
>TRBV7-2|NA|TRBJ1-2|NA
CASSPRWGNYGYTF
TGTGCCAGCAGCCCAAGGTGGGGGAACTATGGCTACACCTTC
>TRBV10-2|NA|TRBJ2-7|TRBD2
CASSDGLAGASSYEQYF
TGCGCCAGCAGTGACGGGTTAGCGGGGGCCTCCTCCTACGAGCAGTACTTC
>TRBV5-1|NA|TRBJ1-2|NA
CASSVASTGSYGYTF
TGCGCCAGCAGCGTGGCTTCAACAGGGTCCTATGGCTACACCTTC
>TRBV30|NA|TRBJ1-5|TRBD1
CAWSLTGVQPQHF
TGTGCCTGGAGTCTTACAGGGGTTCAGCCCCAGCATTTT
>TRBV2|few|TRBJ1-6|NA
CASSYQGKNSPLHF
TGTGCCAGCAGTTACCAGGGGAAGAATTCACCCCTCCACTTT
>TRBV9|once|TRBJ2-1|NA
CASSVVGSDEQFF
TGTGCCAGCAGCGTAGTGGGTAGCGATGAGCAGTTCTTC
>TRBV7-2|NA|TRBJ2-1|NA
CASSLVGGAPSSYNEQFF
TGTGCCAGCAGCTTAGTGGGGGGAGCACCGAGCTCCTACAATGAGCAGTTCTTC
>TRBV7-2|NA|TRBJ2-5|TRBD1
CASSLGGRAQETQYF
TGTGCCAGCAGCCTAGGGGGCAGGGCACAAGAGACCCAGTACTTC
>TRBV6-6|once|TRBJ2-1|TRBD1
CASRGGSPYNEQFF
TGTGCCAGCAGAGGGGGCTCCCCCTACAATGAGCAGTTCTTC
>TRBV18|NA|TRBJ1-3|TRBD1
CASSPPGDRAGNTIYF
TGTGCCAGCTCACCACCGGGGGACAGGGCCGGAAACACCATATATTTT
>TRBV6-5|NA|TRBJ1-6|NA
CASSPIGGGSPLHF
TGTGCCAGCAGTCCAATCGGGGGGGGATCACCCCTCCACTTT
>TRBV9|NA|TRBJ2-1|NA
CASSPQIGNEQFF
TGTGCCAGCAGCCCCCAAATCGGCAATGAGCAGTTCTTC
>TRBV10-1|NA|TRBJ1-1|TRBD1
CASSPDRGRGGTEAFF
TGCGCCAGCAGTCCGGACAGGGGCCGTGGAGGCACTGAAGCTTTCTTT
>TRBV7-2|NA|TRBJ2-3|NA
CASSSPSTDTQYF
TGTGCCAGCAGCTCCCCTAGCACAGATACGCAGTATTTT
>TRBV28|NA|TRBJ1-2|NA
CASMEPATIGYTF
TGTGCCAGCATGGAGCCAGCCACTATCGGCTACACCTTC
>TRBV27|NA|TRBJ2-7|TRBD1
CASSSRDRVYEQYF
TGTGCCAGCAGTTCCCGGGACAGGGTTTACGAGCAGTACTTC